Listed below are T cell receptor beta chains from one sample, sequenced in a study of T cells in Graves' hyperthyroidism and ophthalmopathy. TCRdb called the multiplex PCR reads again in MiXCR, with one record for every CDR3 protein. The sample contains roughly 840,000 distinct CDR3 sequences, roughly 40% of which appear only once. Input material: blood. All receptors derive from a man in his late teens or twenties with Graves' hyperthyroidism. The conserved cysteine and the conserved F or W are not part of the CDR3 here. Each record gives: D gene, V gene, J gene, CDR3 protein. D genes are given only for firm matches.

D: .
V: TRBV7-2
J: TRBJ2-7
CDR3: ASSLFLWQEGDEQY

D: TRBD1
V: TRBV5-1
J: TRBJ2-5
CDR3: ASKAGGGGETQC

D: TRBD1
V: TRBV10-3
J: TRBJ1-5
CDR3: AISESPTGTGDSNQPQH

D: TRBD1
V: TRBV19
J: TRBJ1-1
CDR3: ASTPGQGRYTEAF

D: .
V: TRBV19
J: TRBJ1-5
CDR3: ASSILAGRDGNQPQH

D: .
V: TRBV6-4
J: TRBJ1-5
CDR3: ASSDFLDRLQDQPQH

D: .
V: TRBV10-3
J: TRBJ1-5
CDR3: AISEKGDSNQPQH

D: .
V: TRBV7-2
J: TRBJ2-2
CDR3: ASSLVATSTGELF

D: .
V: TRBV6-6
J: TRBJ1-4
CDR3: ASSSQTEKLF

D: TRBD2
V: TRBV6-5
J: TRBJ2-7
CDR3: ASSYLAGSYEQY

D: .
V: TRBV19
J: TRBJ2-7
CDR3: ASSPQGNPYEQY

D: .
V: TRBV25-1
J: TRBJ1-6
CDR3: ASSVLKAGRSYNSPLH

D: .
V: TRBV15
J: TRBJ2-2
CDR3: ATSSIAGGTGELF

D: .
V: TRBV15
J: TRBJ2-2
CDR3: ATSRDLGLALSGGELF

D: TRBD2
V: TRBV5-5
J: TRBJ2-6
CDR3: ASIPPSGRAGANVLT

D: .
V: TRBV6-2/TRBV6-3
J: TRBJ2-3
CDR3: ASSYSLARMAQY

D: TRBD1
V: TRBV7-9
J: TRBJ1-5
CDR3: ASSPGQHSNQPQH

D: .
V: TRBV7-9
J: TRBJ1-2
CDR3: ASSQPSSEGYT

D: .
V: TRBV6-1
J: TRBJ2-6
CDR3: AISEAVAGANVLT

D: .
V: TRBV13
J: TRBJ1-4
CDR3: ASAKIGEKLF

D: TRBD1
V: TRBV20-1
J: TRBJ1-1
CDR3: SASRTGGPEAF

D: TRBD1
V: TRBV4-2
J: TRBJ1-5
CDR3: ASSPTTGREQPQH

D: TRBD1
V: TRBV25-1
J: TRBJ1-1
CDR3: APRTGDAEAF

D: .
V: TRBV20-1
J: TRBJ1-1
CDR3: SASGRSSVAF

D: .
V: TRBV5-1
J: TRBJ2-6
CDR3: ASGEIPPGANVLT

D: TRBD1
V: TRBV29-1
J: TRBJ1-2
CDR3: SVTYRGRRGYGYT

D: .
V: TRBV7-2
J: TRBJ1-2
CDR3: ASSLEGQFRLGYT

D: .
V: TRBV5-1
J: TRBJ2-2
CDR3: ASSDPKQGNTGELF

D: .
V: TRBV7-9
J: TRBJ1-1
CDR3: ASSHPGGGPNTEAF

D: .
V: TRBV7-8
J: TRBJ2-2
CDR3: ASSLREEGRNTGELF

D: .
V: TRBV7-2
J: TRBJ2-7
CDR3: ASSLDLGGGGYEQY

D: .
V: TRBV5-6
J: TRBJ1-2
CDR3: ASTYAGWTYGYT

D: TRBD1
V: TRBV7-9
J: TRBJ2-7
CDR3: ASSSSGTVHEQY

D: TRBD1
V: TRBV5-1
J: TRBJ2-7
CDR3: ASRLWDRSHEQY

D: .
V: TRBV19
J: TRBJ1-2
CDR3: ASSISDGYT

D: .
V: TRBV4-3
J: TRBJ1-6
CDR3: ASSQEGDGYSPLH

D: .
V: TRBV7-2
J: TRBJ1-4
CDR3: ASSPQGRKLF

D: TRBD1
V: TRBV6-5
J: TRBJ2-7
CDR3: ASRETGTGRHEQY

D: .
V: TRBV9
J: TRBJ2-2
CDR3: ASSPSQRRGTGELF

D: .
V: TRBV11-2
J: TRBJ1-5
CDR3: ASSPNPLPGPQH

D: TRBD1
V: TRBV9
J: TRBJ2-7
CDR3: ASSTGTGLYEQY

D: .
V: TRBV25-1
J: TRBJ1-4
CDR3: ASRGAQAITLEKLF

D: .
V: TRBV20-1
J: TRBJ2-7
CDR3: SAKSGTIGREQY

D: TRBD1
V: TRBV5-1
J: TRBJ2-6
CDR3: ASSRGQTKTAGANVLT

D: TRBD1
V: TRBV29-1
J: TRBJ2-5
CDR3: SVEDLPGGQETQY

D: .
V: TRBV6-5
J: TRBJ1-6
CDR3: ASGKFASSYNSPLH